The entry below gives a single T cell receptor (beta chain) sequence along with its context. The protocol was immunoSEQ multiplex PCR, while the TCRdb copy is restricted to in-frame clones and leaves out a portion. The repertoire includes 250,000 to 300,000 clones, 83% of them detected once, and 3.5% to 5.5% sits in the top ten. The data belong to a study of blood T cell repertoires in COVID-19. The length of the CDR3 is 14 residues. In germline, CDR1 is MNHEY, CDR2 SMNVEV (reference sequence). The J segment lost 10 bases and the V segment lost 3 bases, leaving 8 bases of the junction unmatched. The sample taken for sequencing was peripheral blood. The chain uses TRBV27 and TRBJ2-3; 9 bases agree with TRBD2. The clonotype originates from a man between 60 and 75 years old who had recovered from COVID-19. Written as DNA, the CDR3 is TGTGCCAGCAGTTTTTCTAGCGGGACCCTCGCGCAGTATTTT. Protein: CASSFSSGTLAQYF.